This is a list of T cell receptor beta chains from one sample in a study of T cell repertoires in cytomegalovirus infection. These TCRs are of unknown antigen specificity. In TCRdb, the reads were re-called with MiXCR into one record per CDR3 protein. This sample has approximately 500,000 distinct CDR3 sequences, with about 33% found just once. The source material was cultured PBMCs, sampled from culture after CMV antigen stimulation. All receptors derive from a human donor in good health (CMV status not recorded). Some clones in this sample may be carry-over from other donors' samples. Each CDR3 is given with its conserved first and last residue. Fields, in order: D gene, clone size, V gene, J gene, CDR3 protein, CDR3 DNA. D genes are given only for firm matches. Clone size is given for some rows only: seen once, a few or many times, or a class if the clone is expanded.

d_call: TRBD1; clone_size: NA; v_call: TRBV6-6; j_call: TRBJ1-1; cdr3_aa: CASSPNLQGGNTEAFF; cdr3_nt: TGTGCCAGCAGCCCCAACTTACAGGGGGGGAACACTGAAGCTTTCTTT
d_call: NA; clone_size: NA; v_call: TRBV7-2; j_call: TRBJ2-5; cdr3_aa: CASSSPGRGEETQYF; cdr3_nt: TGTGCCAGCAGCTCCCCCGGGAGAGGGGAAGAGACCCAGTACTTC
d_call: NA; clone_size: few; v_call: TRBV7-6; j_call: TRBJ2-1; cdr3_aa: CASSLAPTREQFF; cdr3_nt: TGTGCCAGCAGCTTAGCCCCAACTCGTGAGCAGTTCTTC
d_call: TRBD2; clone_size: many; v_call: TRBV11-2; j_call: TRBJ2-3; cdr3_aa: CASRSGTSGSADTQYF; cdr3_nt: TGTGCCAGCAGATCCGGGACTAGCGGGAGTGCAGATACGCAGTATTTT
d_call: NA; clone_size: few; v_call: TRBV7-6; j_call: TRBJ1-2; cdr3_aa: CASSKSWEYGYTF; cdr3_nt: TGTGCCAGCAGCAAATCGTGGGAATATGGCTACACCTTC
d_call: NA; clone_size: NA; v_call: TRBV6-5; j_call: TRBJ2-3; cdr3_aa: CASSYRESTDTQYF; cdr3_nt: TGTGCCAGCAGTTACCGCGAGAGCACAGATACGCAGTATTTT
d_call: TRBD2; clone_size: few; v_call: TRBV4-1; j_call: TRBJ2-1; cdr3_aa: CASSQRGGSGTYNEQFF; cdr3_nt: TGCGCCAGCAGCCAAAGGGGCGGTAGCGGGACCTACAATGAGCAGTTCTTC
d_call: NA; clone_size: NA; v_call: TRBV7-2; j_call: TRBJ2-3; cdr3_aa: CASSSETSTDTQYF; cdr3_nt: TGTGCCAGCAGCTCCGAGACTAGCACAGATACGCAGTATTTT
d_call: NA; clone_size: few; v_call: TRBV11-2; j_call: TRBJ2-1; cdr3_aa: CASSTSLVNEQFF; cdr3_nt: TGTGCCAGCAGCACTTCACTAGTCAATGAGCAGTTCTTC
d_call: TRBD2; clone_size: NA; v_call: TRBV12-3/TRBV12-4; j_call: TRBJ2-1; cdr3_aa: CASTPRGASGRNEQFF; cdr3_nt: TGTGCCAGCACCCCTCGTGGGGCTAGCGGGAGAAATGAGCAGTTCTTC
d_call: TRBD2; clone_size: NA; v_call: TRBV6-2/TRBV6-3; j_call: TRBJ2-7; cdr3_aa: CASTGERDPSYEQYF; cdr3_nt: TGTGCCAGCACGGGCGAGCGGGACCCCTCCTACGAGCAGTACTTC
d_call: TRBD2; clone_size: NA; v_call: TRBV15; j_call: TRBJ2-5; cdr3_aa: CATSRVGETSGKRETQYF; cdr3_nt: TGTGCCACCAGCAGAGTAGGTGAAACTAGCGGGAAACGAGAGACCCAGTACTTC
d_call: NA; clone_size: few; v_call: TRBV12-3/TRBV12-4; j_call: TRBJ2-2; cdr3_aa: CASSSDAAGELFF; cdr3_nt: TGTGCCAGCAGCTCTGACGCCGCCGGGGAGCTGTTTTTT
d_call: TRBD1; clone_size: NA; v_call: TRBV18; j_call: TRBJ2-1; cdr3_aa: CASSPPARGHQFF; cdr3_nt: TGTGCCAGCTCACCACCAGCCAGGGGGCATCAGTTCTTC
d_call: TRBD2; clone_size: NA; v_call: TRBV11-2; j_call: TRBJ2-3; cdr3_aa: CASSWGTSGFTDTQYF; cdr3_nt: TGTGCCAGCAGCTGGGGGACTAGCGGATTCACAGATACGCAGTATTTT
d_call: NA; clone_size: NA; v_call: TRBV28; j_call: TRBJ2-2; cdr3_aa: CASSWHIGKANTGELFF; cdr3_nt: TGTGCCAGCAGTTGGCATATCGGGAAAGCGAACACCGGGGAGCTGTTTTTT
d_call: NA; clone_size: NA; v_call: TRBV5-1; j_call: TRBJ2-4; cdr3_aa: CASGADEGNIQYF; cdr3_nt: TGCGCCAGCGGAGCGGATGAGGGAAACATTCAGTACTTC
d_call: TRBD2; clone_size: NA; v_call: TRBV7-3; j_call: TRBJ2-1; cdr3_aa: CASSAKGQGLAKNEQFF; cdr3_nt: TGTGCCAGCAGCGCAAAAGGCCAGGGACTAGCAAAGAATGAGCAGTTCTTC
d_call: NA; clone_size: few; v_call: TRBV6-6; j_call: TRBJ1-4; cdr3_aa: CASSPGTVGEKLFF; cdr3_nt: TGTGCCAGCAGCCCCGGGACGGTCGGTGAAAAACTGTTTTTT
d_call: NA; clone_size: few; v_call: TRBV6-5; j_call: TRBJ2-3; cdr3_aa: CASSYSRYTSTDTQYF; cdr3_nt: TGTGCCAGCAGTTACTCGCGATATACTAGCACAGATACGCAGTATTTT
d_call: NA; clone_size: few; v_call: TRBV28; j_call: TRBJ2-1; cdr3_aa: CASSLGAGNEQFF; cdr3_nt: TGTGCCAGCAGTTTGGGGGCGGGGAATGAGCAGTTCTTC
d_call: NA; clone_size: many; v_call: TRBV19; j_call: TRBJ2-3; cdr3_aa: CASSRAGITDTQYF; cdr3_nt: TGTGCCAGTAGTCGCGCGGGGATCACAGATACGCAGTATTTT
d_call: NA; clone_size: NA; v_call: TRBV16; j_call: TRBJ1-1; cdr3_aa: CASSPIDTLNTEAFF; cdr3_nt: TGTGCCAGCAGCCCAATCGACACGCTGAACACTGAAGCTTTCTTT
d_call: NA; clone_size: few; v_call: TRBV7-2; j_call: TRBJ1-1; cdr3_aa: CASSSQWGIDTEAFF; cdr3_nt: TGTGCCAGCAGCTCCCAGTGGGGGATCGACACTGAAGCTTTCTTT